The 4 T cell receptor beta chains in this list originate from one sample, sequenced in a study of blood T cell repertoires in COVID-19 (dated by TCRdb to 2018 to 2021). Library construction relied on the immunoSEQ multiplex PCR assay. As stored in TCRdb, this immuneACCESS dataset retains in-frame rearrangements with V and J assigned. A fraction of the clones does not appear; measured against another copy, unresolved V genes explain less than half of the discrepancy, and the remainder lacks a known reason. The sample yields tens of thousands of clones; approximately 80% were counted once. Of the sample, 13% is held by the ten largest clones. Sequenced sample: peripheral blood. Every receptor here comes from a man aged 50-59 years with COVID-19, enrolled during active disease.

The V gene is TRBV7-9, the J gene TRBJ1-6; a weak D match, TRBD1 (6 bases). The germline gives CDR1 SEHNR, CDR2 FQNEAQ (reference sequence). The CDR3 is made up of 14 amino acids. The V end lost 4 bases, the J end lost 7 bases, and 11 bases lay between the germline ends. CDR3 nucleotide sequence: TGTGCCAGCAGCTCTGGACAGAGGAATTCACCCCTCCACTTT. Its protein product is CASSSGQRNSPLHF.

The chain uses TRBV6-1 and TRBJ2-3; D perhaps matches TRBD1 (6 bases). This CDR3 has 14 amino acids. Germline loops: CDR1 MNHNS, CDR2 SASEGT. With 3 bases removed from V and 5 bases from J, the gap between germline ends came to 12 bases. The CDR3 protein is CASSEDSRVDTQYF. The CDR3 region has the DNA TGTGCCAGCAGTGAGGACAGCAGGGTAGATACGCAGTATTTT.

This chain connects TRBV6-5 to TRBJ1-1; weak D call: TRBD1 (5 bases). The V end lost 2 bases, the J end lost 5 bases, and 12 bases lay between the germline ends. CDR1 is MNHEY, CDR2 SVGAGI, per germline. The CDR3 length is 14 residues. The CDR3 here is CASSYPGGGTEAFF. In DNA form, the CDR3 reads TGTGCCAGCAGTTACCCGGGGGGTGGAACTGAAGCTTTCTTT.

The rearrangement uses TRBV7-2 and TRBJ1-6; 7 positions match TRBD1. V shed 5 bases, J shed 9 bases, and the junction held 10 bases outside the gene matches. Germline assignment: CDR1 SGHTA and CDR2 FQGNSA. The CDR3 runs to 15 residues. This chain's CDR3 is CASSPITGVGSPLHF. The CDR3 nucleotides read TGTGCCAGCAGCCCTATCACAGGGGTGGGTTCACCCCTCCACTTT.